The clone carrying this T cell receptor (beta chain) has at least ten counts. The time point is: newly diagnosed GD, antithyroid drugs for less than 3 months. RNA from PBMCs was the source of the TCR library. The sample is drawn from a study of regulatory T cells in long-lasting Graves disease. HTBI primers from iRepertoire and Arm-PCR of CDR3 regions yielded the TCR beta libraries. In the original analysis: Identification yielded 60 or so TRBV and 14 TRBJ segments across samples. TCRdb re-called the multiplex PCR reads with MiXCR, one entry per CDR3 protein. TCRdb, rather than the study authors, made the V and J calls. This table holds about 400,000 distinct CDR3 sequences, around 16% found once. V was shortened by 2 bases and J by 2 bases, with 10 bases between the two germline ends. The CDR3 contains 14 residues. Germline V gene sequence: CDR1 MNHEY, CDR2 SVGAGI. This sample also belongs to another study, concerning T cells in Graves' hyperthyroidism and ophthalmopathy. That paper states: No progression to ophthalmopathy during 18 months of follow-up defined stable disease.

This TCR was sampled from a woman under 30 with Graves disease. The sample in question was peripheral blood mononuclear cells (PBMCs), obtained at new diagnosis, from a patient treated with antithyroid drugs. The genes are TRBV6-5 and TRBJ2-7; D is uncertain. For the CDR3, the DNA is TGTGCCAGCAGTTACAGACACGAAACCTACGAGCAGTACTTC. Its translation is CASSYRHETYEQYF.